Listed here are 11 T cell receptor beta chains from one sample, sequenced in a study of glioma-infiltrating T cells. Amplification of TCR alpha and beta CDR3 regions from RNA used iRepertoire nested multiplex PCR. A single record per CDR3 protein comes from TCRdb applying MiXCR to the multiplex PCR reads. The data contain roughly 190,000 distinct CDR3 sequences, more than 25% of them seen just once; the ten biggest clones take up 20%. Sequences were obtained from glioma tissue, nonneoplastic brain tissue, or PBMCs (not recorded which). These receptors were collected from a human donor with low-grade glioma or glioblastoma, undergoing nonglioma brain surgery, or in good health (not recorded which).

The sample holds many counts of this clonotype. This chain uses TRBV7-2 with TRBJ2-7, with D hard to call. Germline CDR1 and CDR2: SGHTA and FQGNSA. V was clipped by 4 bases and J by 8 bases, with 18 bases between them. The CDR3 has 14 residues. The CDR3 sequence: CASSSRSGELQQYF. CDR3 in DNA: TGTGCCAGCAGCTCCAGGTCCGGAGAGTTGCAGCAGTACTTC.

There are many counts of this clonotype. The CDR3 bases are TGTGCCAGCAGTTTATATGCTGGCACAGAGGTAGGGCAGTTCTTC. Translation gives CASSLYAGTEVGQFF. This chain uses TRBV27 with TRBJ2-1, with D uncertain. Germline CDR1 and CDR2: MNHEY and SMNVEV (reference sequence). The CDR3 totals 15 residues. Trimming removed 1 base from V and 12 bases from J, with 19 bases in between.

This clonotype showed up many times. The CDR3 sequence: CASSRPTLSGNTIYF. CDR3 in DNA: TGTGCCAGCAGTAGACCGACACTCTCTGGAAACACCATATATTTT. The chain combines TRBV28 with TRBJ1-3; D uncertain. Germline V lookup: CDR1 MDHEN, CDR2 SYDVKM. Trimming pared 5 bases from V and 0 bases from J, leaving 11 bases between. This CDR3 contains 15 residues.

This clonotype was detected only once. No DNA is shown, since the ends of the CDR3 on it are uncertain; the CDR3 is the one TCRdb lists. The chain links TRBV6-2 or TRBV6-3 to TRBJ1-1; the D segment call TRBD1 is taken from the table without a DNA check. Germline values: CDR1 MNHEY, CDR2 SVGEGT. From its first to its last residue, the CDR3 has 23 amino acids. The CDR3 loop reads CASSHTTGSLNIQYFGAGPEAFF.

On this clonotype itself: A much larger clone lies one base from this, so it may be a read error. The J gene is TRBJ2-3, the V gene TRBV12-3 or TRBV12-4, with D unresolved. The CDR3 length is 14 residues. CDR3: CASSLRQLTDMQYF. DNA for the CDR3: TGTGCCAGCAGTTTACGGCAGCTCACAGATATGCAGTATTTT.

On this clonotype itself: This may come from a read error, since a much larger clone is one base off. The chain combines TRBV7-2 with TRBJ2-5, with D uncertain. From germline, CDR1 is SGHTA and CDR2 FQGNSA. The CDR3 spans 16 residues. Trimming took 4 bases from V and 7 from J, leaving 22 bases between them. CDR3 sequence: CASSSRVGTDVRTQYF. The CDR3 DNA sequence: TGTGCCAGCAGCTCTAGGGTTGGCACCGATGTGAGGACCCAGTACTTC.

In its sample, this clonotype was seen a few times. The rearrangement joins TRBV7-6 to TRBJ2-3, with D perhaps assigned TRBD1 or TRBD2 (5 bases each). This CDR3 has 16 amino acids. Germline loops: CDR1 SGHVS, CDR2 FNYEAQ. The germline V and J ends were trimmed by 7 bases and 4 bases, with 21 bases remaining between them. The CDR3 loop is CASTPLRGERADTQYF. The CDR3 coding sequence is TGTGCCAGCACCCCGTTAAGGGGAGAACGGGCAGATACGCAGTATTTT.

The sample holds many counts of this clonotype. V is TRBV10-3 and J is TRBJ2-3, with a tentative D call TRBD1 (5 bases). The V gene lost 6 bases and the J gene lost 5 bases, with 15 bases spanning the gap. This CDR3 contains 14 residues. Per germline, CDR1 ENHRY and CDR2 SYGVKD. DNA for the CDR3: TGTGCCATCAGGGCTTCGTCCCAGGGAGATACGCAGTATTTT. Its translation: CAIRASSQGDTQYF.

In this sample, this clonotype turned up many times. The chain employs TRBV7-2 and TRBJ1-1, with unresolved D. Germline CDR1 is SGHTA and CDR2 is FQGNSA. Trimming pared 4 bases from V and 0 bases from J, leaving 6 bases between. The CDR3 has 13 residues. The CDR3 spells CASSWALNTEAFF. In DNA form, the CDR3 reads TGTGCCAGCAGCTGGGCCCTGAACACTGAAGCTTTCTTT.

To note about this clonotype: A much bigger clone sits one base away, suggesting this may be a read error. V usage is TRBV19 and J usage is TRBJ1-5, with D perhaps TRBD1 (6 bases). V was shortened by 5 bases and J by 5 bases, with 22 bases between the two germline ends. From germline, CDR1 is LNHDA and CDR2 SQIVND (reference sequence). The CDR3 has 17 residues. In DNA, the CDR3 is TGTGCCAGTAGTTCATCGTTTGTAGAACAGGGCTATCAGCCCCAGCATTTT. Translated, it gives CASSSSFVEQGYQPQHF. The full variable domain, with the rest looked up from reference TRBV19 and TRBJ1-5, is DGGITQSPKYLFRKEGQNVTLSCEQNLNHDAMYWYRQDPGQGLRLIYYSQIVNDFQKGDIAEGYSVSREKKESFPLTVTSAQKNPTAFYLCASSSSFVEQGYQPQHFGDGTRLSIL.

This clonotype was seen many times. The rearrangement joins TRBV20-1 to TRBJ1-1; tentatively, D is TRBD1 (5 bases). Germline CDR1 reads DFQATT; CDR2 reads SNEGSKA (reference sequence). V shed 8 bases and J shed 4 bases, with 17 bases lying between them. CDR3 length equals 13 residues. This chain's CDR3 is CSTPGGSLTEAFF. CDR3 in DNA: TGCAGTACCCCGGGGGGGTCGCTCACTGAAGCTTTCTTT.